This entry concerns a single T cell receptor beta chain. V dropped 0 bases and J dropped 6 bases, with 8 bases sitting between them. Germline V gene sequence: CDR1 LGHNA, CDR2 YNFKEQ. This CDR3 comprises 13 residues. The record originates from a study of T cell changes during pregnancy in multiple sclerosis. TCRdb's copy holds only in-frame clones and misses some; the assay was immunoSEQ multiplex PCR. The table includes approximately 70,000 clones, 91% detected once. The TCR sequence derives from a female donor in good health, enrolled as a control in a pregnancy study. Sample: peripheral blood, taken in the third trimester of pregnancy. The chain is built from TRBV4-2 and TRBJ1-1; D not resolved. The CDR3 sequence is CASSQELGSEAFF. For the CDR3, the DNA is TGTGCCAGCAGCCAAGAGCTCGGTTCTGAAGCTTTCTTT.